The sequence of this TCR beta chain was determined in a study of cytomegalovirus exposure and HLA in healthy donors (dated by TCRdb to 2016 to 2017). Background for the entire study: According to a later analysis, one platform produced both the roughly 130 validation repertoires and the approximately 660 repertoires of the first cohort. The study was designed to test whether signatures of past pathogen exposure could be identified by cataloging public T cell receptors. Along with the 666-subject first cohort, a separate validation cohort of around 110 different subjects was used. High-throughput TCR immunosequencing, statistical association of individual TCRs with disease status, and machine learning were combined to predict cytomegalovirus infection status.

Libraries were made using the immunoSEQ multiplex PCR assay. As for the authors' bioinformatics: A statistical classification framework was developed to diagnose cytomegalovirus status using the catalog of TCR beta chain sequences. Held by TCRdb, this immuneACCESS table contains in-frame sequences only and omits some clones. Under half of the omission traces to an unresolved V gene where checked; the cause of the rest is unknown. V, J and clone size are taken as reported in that table, and D and trimming were inferred from the DNA itself. In this sample the table shows approximately 59,000 clones, about 91% of which occur a single time. Approximately 5% of the sample is in the top ten clones. CDR1 and CDR2 (SGHVS, FQNEAQ) derive from the germline V gene. The cysteine opens and the phenylalanine closes a CDR3 of 17 amino acids. The read is trimmed to its CDR3 DNA, 51 bases read in frame from base 1. V loses 4 bases, J loses 3 bases, and the germline ends lie 16 bases apart.

Overall study results and their limits: A few of the identified cytomegalovirus-associated TCR beta chains were confirmed in vitro to be specific for cytomegalovirus antigens. All 120 or so repertoires were used to score co-occurrence in the validation cohort in a later analysis, because that analysis had no HLA typing for the cohort. The authors suggested that the approach could potentially be generalized to other disease states and immunological phenotypes. Cytomegalovirus status was reported to be diagnosed by the classifier with high specificity and sensitivity in both the original and validation cohorts. Across donors, most TCR sequences were observed very rarely, whereas some public TCRs were present in many individuals. In the study, approximately 150 TCR beta chains were listed as associated with cytomegalovirus. A later analysis found that TCRs clustered in the first cohort also tended to co-occur in the roughly 120 validation repertoires, with approximately 95% of cluster scores above 0.

Concerning this clone: Its cognate antigen has yet to be identified. No qualities accompany the bases; no much larger clone lies one base away.

The donors were included in the validation cohort of 120 subjects, a group kept apart from the roughly 670-subject first cohort. Recombination connected TRBV7-8 to TRBJ2-6; a weak D assignment points to TRBD2 (5 bases agree). This clonotype was sampled from a man younger than 30 in good health and CMV-seropositive. Sequencing was done on a sample of PBMCs. The DNA sequence follows: TGTGCCAGCAGCTCTTCCGTGGGTGCGGGTGGGGCCAACGTCCTGACTTTC. Translated, it gives CASSSSVGAGGANVLTF.